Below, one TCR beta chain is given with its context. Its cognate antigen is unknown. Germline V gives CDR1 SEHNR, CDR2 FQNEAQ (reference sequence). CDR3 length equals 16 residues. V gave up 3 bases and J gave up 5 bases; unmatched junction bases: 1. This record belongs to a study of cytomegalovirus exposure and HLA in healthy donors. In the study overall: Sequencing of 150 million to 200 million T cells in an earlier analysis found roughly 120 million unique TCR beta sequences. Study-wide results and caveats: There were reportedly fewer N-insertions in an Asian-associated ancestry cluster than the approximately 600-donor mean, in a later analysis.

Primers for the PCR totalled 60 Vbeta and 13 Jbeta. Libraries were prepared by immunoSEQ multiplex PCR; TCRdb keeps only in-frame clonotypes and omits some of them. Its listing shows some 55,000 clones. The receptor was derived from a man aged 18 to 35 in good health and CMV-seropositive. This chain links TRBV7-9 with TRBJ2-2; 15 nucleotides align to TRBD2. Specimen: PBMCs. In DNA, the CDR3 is TGTGCCAGCAGCTTGGGACTAGCGGGAGGAACCGGGGAGCTGTTTTTT. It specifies CASSLGLAGGTGELFF.